The 15 T cell receptor beta chains presented below share a single source sample, sequenced in a study of cytomegalovirus exposure and HLA in healthy donors. The primer mix had 60 Vbeta and 13 Jbeta primers. Sequencing used immunoSEQ multiplex PCR; TCRdb keeps in-frame clones, though not all of them. The sample yields around 130,000 clones, 83% seen once. Sequencing was performed on PBMCs. These TCRs come from a girl aged 2-9 years in good health and CMV-seronegative.

With regard to this clone: This specimen includes other DNA sequences encoding the same CDR3. V gene TRBV28 combines with J gene TRBJ2-3, with 13 bases fitting TRBD2. Germline CDR1 reads MDHEN; CDR2 reads SYDVKM. CDR3 length: 15 residues. V was pared by 8 bases and J by 5 bases, with 7 bases of the junction left unmatched. The CDR3 here is CASSGLAGRKDTQYF. CDR3 sequence (DNA): TGTGCCAGCTCGGGACTAGCGGGACGTAAAGATACGCAGTATTTT. The full variable domain, with the rest looked up from reference TRBV28 and TRBJ2-3, is DVKVTQSSRYLVKRTGEKVFLECVQDMDHENMFWYRQDPGLGLRLIYFSYDVKMKEKGDIPEGYSVSREKKERFSLILESASTNQTSMYLCASSGLAGRKDTQYFGPGTRLTVL.

The chain joins TRBV25-1 to TRBJ2-7; 10 nucleotides agree with TRBD2. V gave up 1 base and J gave up 3 bases; unmatched junction bases: 3. Germline V gene data show CDR1 as MGHDK and CDR2 as SYGVNS. This CDR3 is built from 15 residues. The CDR3 here is CASSESSSGSYEQYF. CDR3 coding DNA: TGTGCCAGCAGTGAATCATCTAGCGGGAGCTACGAGCAGTACTTC.

The chain employs TRBV13 and TRBJ2-4; D may be TRBD2 (6 bases). The CDR3 contains 15 residues. Trimming took 5 bases from V and 3 from J, leaving 14 bases between them. CDR1 and CDR2 from the germline V gene are PRHDT and FYEKMQ (reference sequence). CDR3 sequence: CASSPSGGVKNIQYF. The DNA of the CDR3 is TGTGCCAGCAGCCCCTCCGGAGGGGTCAAAAACATTCAGTACTTC.

The chain is built from TRBV5-8 and TRBJ1-5; no clear D gene. The CDR3 has 15 residues. Trimming stripped 6 bases from V and 3 bases from J, with 16 bases between. Germline CDR1 and CDR2: SGHTS and YDEGEE. CDR3 nucleotides: TGTGCCAGCACCACCGGACGGGGAAACAATCAGCCCCAGCATTTT. It is translated as CASTTGRGNNQPQHF.

The genes are TRBV5-1 and TRBJ1-5; D remains unclear. This CDR3 spans 16 amino acids. Germline V gene sequence: CDR1 SGHRS, CDR2 YFSETQ. The germline V and J ends were trimmed by 0 bases and 5 bases, with 15 bases remaining between them. CDR3 DNA: TGCGCCAGCAGCTTGGAAGCGGGCCCCGGCGATCAGCCCCAGCATTTT. Amino acid sequence: CASSLEAGPGDQPQHF.

This chain links TRBV28 with TRBJ2-7, with TRBD2 matching 9 bases. The CDR3 is 15 amino acids. V shed 5 bases, J shed 3 bases, and the junction held 8 bases outside the gene matches. Looked up from germline, CDR1 is MDHEN and CDR2 is SYDVKM. The CDR3 region is CASSAAGTSRYEQYF. CDR3 in DNA: TGTGCCAGCAGTGCAGCCGGGACTAGCCGCTACGAGCAGTACTTC.

This clone has just a few counts. The chain uses TRBV7-9 and TRBJ1-6; TRBD1 might be the D (6 bases). V lost 2 bases and J 6 bases, leaving 11 bases between the germline ends. Germline assignment: CDR1 SEHNR and CDR2 FQNEAQ (reference sequence). This CDR3 region has 15 residues. The chain's CDR3 is CASSLSRGANSPLHF. CDR3 DNA sequence: TGTGCCAGCAGCTTATCTCGGGGGGCTAATTCACCCCTCCACTTT.

CDR3 residues: CASSQGGEFDGYTF. The CDR3 nucleotides read TGTGCCAGCAGCCAAGGGGGGGAATTTGATGGCTACACCTTC. The chain couples TRBV4-2 to TRBJ1-2; D might be TRBD1 (5 bases). Looked up from germline, CDR1 is LGHNA and CDR2 is YNFKEQ. The CDR3 spans 14 residues. Trimming cost V 1 base and J 6 bases, with 12 bases left between them.

The V gene is TRBV15, the J gene TRBJ1-1; D possibly corresponds to TRBD1 (5 bases). V dropped 1 base and J dropped 5 bases, with 17 bases sitting between them. The CDR3 runs 16 residues. Per the germline V gene, CDR1 is LNHNV and CDR2 is YYDKDF (reference sequence). The CDR3 region has the DNA TGTGCCACCAGCAGAGCCCCAGGGCACTTGGGAACTGAAGCTTTCTTT. Translating gives CATSRAPGHLGTEAFF.

This clone has a handful of counts. The chain carries TRBV21-1 and TRBJ2-1; the table's D call, TRBD2, has no DNA check behind it. TRBV21-1 is a pseudogene. The CDR3 spans 16 residues. The CDR3 DNA follows: TGTGCCAGCACCCCCGGGAGGGCGCGGGGGGACAATGAGCAGTTCTTC. Protein sequence: CASTPGRARGDNEQFF.

This chain connects TRBV4-1 to TRBJ1-1; possible D gene TRBD1, 5 bases. Germline V gene data show CDR1 as MGHRA and CDR2 as YSYEKL. The CDR3 spans 13 residues. Trimming took 5 bases from V and 4 from J, leaving 11 bases between them. The CDR3 DNA reads TGCGCCAGCAGCTTGACAGACCTCACTGAAGCTTTCTTT. Protein product: CASSLTDLTEAFF.

The table lists this clone with a few counts. The genes are TRBV5-8 and TRBJ1-2; possible D gene TRBD1, 5 bases. V was cut by 6 bases and J by 7 bases, with 22 bases left in between. The CDR3 is 15 amino acids. CDR1 and CDR2 (germline): SGHTS, YDEGEE. The CDR3 reads CASIAGPGGNFGYTF. CDR3 sequence (DNA): TGTGCCAGCATCGCGGGACCCGGAGGTAATTTTGGCTACACCTTC.

The rearrangement joins TRBV10-3 to TRBJ1-2, with 7 bases matching TRBD1. CDR3 length: 15 amino acids. V gave up 3 bases and J gave up 6 bases; unmatched junction bases: 10. The germline V gene encodes CDR1 ENHRY and CDR2 SYGVKD. The CDR3 bases are TGTGCCATCAGTGAACCCCCGGACAGGATAAATGGCTACACCTTC. It is translated as CAISEPPDRINGYTF.

The table lists this clone with a count of one. The CDR3 region is CASSLGGQKETQYF. In nucleotides, the CDR3 is TGCGCCAGCAGCTTGGGAGGGCAGAAAGAGACCCAGTACTTC. This rearrangement joins TRBV5-1 to TRBJ2-5; D might be TRBD2 (5 bases). Germline V gene lookup returns CDR1 SGHRS and CDR2 YFSETQ. The CDR3 has 14 amino acids. V was pared by 0 bases and J by 3 bases, with 9 bases between.

This chain uses TRBV7-3 with TRBJ2-1; no firm D call. V dropped 0 bases and J dropped 6 bases, with 9 bases sitting between them. Per the germline V gene, CDR1 is SGHTA and CDR2 is FQGTGA. The CDR3 length is 14 residues. CDR3 amino acids: CASSLTPSSNEQFF. Here the CDR3 DNA reads TGTGCCAGCAGCTTAACACCTAGTAGCAATGAGCAGTTCTTC.